What follows are 32 T cell receptor beta chains derived from one specimen sequenced in a study of OX40 agonist ivuxolimab in advanced cancers. Profiled with immunoSEQ multiplex PCR; TCRdb holds only in-frame clones, not every one. The sample records about 50,000 clones, 82% being singletons. The input for sequencing was CD4+ or CD8+ T cells sorted from blood, taken in a trial of the OX40 agonist ivuxolimab. The receptors were sampled from an adult with an advanced solid tumor such as melanoma, head and neck, liver or kidney cancer.

The chain carries TRBV7-2 and TRBJ2-1, with 8 nucleotides matching TRBD1. Germline-derived CDR1 and CDR2 are SGHTA and FQGNSA. The CDR3 spans 15 residues. V was clipped by 1 base and J by 4 bases; unmatched bases: 3. For the CDR3, the DNA is TGTGCCAGCAGCTTAGACAGGGGGTTGTACAATGAGCAGTTCTTC. Residues: CASSLDRGLYNEQFF.

V is TRBV5-4 and J is TRBJ1-5; 7 bases align to TRBD1. This CDR3 contains 12 residues. Losses at the gene ends were 2 bases for V and 9 bases for J; bases not matched to a gene: 2. The germline V gene encodes CDR1 SGHNT and CDR2 YYREEE (reference sequence). The CDR3 is CASSLQGWPQHF. The CDR3 DNA is TGTGCCAGCAGCTTACAGGGGTGGCCCCAGCATTTT.

The rearrangement uses TRBV7-3 and TRBJ2-3; D may be TRBD1 or TRBD2 (5 bases each). The CDR3 runs 14 residues. CDR1 is SGHTA and CDR2 is FQGTGA in the germline V gene. V was shortened by 5 bases and J by 4 bases, with 13 bases between the two germline ends. The CDR3 DNA reads TGTGCCAGCAGCCGAGGGGATCGGCCAGATACGCAGTATTTT. As protein: CASSRGDRPDTQYF.

The chain couples TRBV30 to TRBJ2-6; D gene unclear. CDR3 size: 15 residues. Germline loops: CDR1 GTSNPN, CDR2 SVGIG (reference sequence). The ends were cut back, 4 bases at V and 4 bases at J, with 14 bases in the middle. The CDR3 protein is CAWTHSQTGANVLTF. The CDR3 DNA sequence: TGTGCCTGGACCCATTCTCAGACGGGGGCCAACGTCCTGACTTTC. The entire variable domain, with the rest obtained from reference TRBV30 and TRBJ2-6, is as follows: SQTIHQWPATLVQPVGSPLSLECTVEGTSNPNLYWYRQAAGRGLQLLFYSVGIGQISSEVPQNLSASRPQDRQFILSSKKLLLSDSGFYLCAWTHSQTGANVLTFGAGSRLTVL.

The chain uses TRBV19 and TRBJ2-1; D remains ambiguous. Germline V gene lookup returns CDR1 LNHDA and CDR2 SQIVND (reference sequence). V was pared by 0 bases and J by 2 bases, with 8 bases between. The CDR3 length is 15 residues. The CDR3 nucleotides are TGTGCCAGTAGTATAGATACTAACCCCTACAATGAGCAGTTCTTC. This sequence encodes CASSIDTNPYNEQFF. The complete variable domain, with remaining parts taken from reference TRBV19 and TRBJ2-1, reads DGGITQSPKYLFRKEGQNVTLSCEQNLNHDAMYWYRQDPGQGLRLIYYSQIVNDFQKGDIAEGYSVSREKKESFPLTVTSAQKNPTAFYLCASSIDTNPYNEQFFGPGTRLTVL.

This clone appeared a few times. The chain is built from TRBV5-4 and TRBJ2-3; perhaps D is TRBD1 or TRBD2 (6 bases each). The V and J ends lost 0 bases and 1 base respectively, with 9 bases between them. This CDR3 has 15 amino acids. Germline CDR1 is SGHNT and CDR2 is YYREEE (reference sequence). The CDR3 nucleotides are TGTGCCAGCAGCTTGGCGGGGGCGGGCACAGATACGCAGTATTTT. This gives the protein CASSLAGAGTDTQYF.

The chain carries TRBV6-5 and TRBJ2-5; D is unresolved. CDR1 MNHEY and CDR2 SVGAGI come from the germline V gene. V was cut by 6 bases and J by 0 bases, with 11 bases left in between. The CDR3 runs to 14 residues. CDR3 sequence reads: CASSAENHQETQYF. In nucleotides, the CDR3 is TGTGCCAGCAGCGCTGAGAACCACCAAGAGACCCAGTACTTC.

This chain links TRBV18 with TRBJ2-3; 11 nucleotides line up with TRBD2. The ends lost 3 bases at V and 3 bases at J; junction bases unmatched: 5. There are 16 residues in the CDR3. CDR1 is KGHSH and CDR2 is LQKENI in the germline V gene. This CDR3 reads CASSPWIAGGTDTQYF. The CDR3 bases are TGTGCCAGCTCACCTTGGATAGCGGGGGGGACAGATACGCAGTATTTT.

The rearrangement links TRBV7-6 to TRBJ1-3; the D is unclear. The CDR3 spans 17 residues. CDR1 and CDR2 (germline): SGHVS, FNYEAQ. V dropped 2 bases and J dropped 0 bases, with 14 bases sitting between them. CDR3 amino acids: CASSLSPTSSSGNTIYF. The CDR3 nucleotides read TGTGCCAGCAGCTTATCCCCCACTTCGAGCTCTGGAAACACCATATATTTT.

This chain links TRBV7-8 with TRBJ2-7; the D is unclear. Germline values: CDR1 SGHVS, CDR2 FQNEAQ. V shed 1 base and J shed 3 bases, with 7 bases lying between them. The CDR3 length is 13 residues. Here the CDR3 reads CASSLGVGYEQYF. For the CDR3, the DNA is TGTGCCAGCAGCTTAGGTGTCGGCTACGAGCAGTACTTC.

The chain combines TRBV6-6 with TRBJ1-2, with TRBD1 as a possible D gene (6 bases). Per germline, CDR1 MNHNY and CDR2 SVGAGI (reference sequence). The CDR3 has 14 amino acids. V dropped 6 bases and J dropped 3 bases, with 14 bases sitting between them. The CDR3 loop reads CASSPQGSDYGYTF. The CDR3 region has the DNA TGTGCCAGCAGCCCACAGGGCTCGGACTATGGCTACACCTTC.

CDR3 amino acids: CASIKGQGGVRTQYF. CDR3 nucleotides: TGTGCCAGCATTAAAGGACAGGGGGGTGTTCGTACCCAGTACTTC. The chain joins TRBV6-6 to TRBJ2-5; 10 nucleotides match TRBD1. The J segment lost 8 bases and the V segment lost 7 bases, leaving 13 bases of the junction unmatched. Germline CDR1 is MNHNY and CDR2 is SVGAGI (reference sequence). This CDR3 region has 15 residues.

The chain has TRBV10-3 and TRBJ1-2, with 8 bases lining up with TRBD1. CDR3 length: 15 residues. Unmatched junction bases numbered 9, after V lost 6 bases and J lost 3 bases. The V gene's germline CDR1 is ENHRY and CDR2 SYGVKD. CDR3 in DNA: TGTGCCATCAGGCGGACAGGGAGAAGCGACTATGGCTACACCTTC. Protein: CAIRRTGRSDYGYTF.

This chain connects TRBV7-2 to TRBJ2-7, with D perhaps TRBD2 (6 bases). The CDR3 is 15 amino acids. CDR1 and CDR2 from the germline V gene are SGHTA and FQGNSA. Deletions cut 5 bases from V and 2 bases from J, with 16 bases between. Written as DNA, the CDR3 is TGTGCCAGCAGCCGGGGTGGCGGGAACCCCTACGAGCAGTACTTC. Translated: CASSRGGGNPYEQYF.

A single count supports this clone. The chain recombines TRBV5-1 with TRBJ2-2, with 7 bases fitting TRBD1. The germline CDR1 and CDR2 sequences are SGHRS and YFSETQ. The V gene end was trimmed by 0 bases and the J gene end by 1 base; junction bases not matched to a gene: 0. The CDR3 loop spans 15 amino acids. The CDR3 reads CASSLDRGNTGELFF. The CDR3 DNA reads TGCGCCAGCAGCTTGGACAGGGGGAACACCGGGGAGCTGTTTTTT. The variable domain in full, completed from reference TRBV5-1 and TRBJ2-2, reads KAGVTQTPRYLIKTRGQQVTLSCSPISGHRSVSWYQQTPGQGLQFLFEYFSETQRNKGNFPGRFSGRQFSNSRSEMNVSTLELGDSALYLCASSLDRGNTGELFFGEGSRLTVL.

The V call is TRBV4-1, the J call TRBJ1-5; D not certain. V lost 3 bases to trimming and J lost 0 bases, with 15 bases between them. Germline V lookup: CDR1 MGHRA, CDR2 YSYEKL. The CDR3 is made up of 17 amino acids. CDR3 amino acids: CASSQGLGDYSNQPQHF. For the CDR3, the DNA is TGCGCCAGCAGCCAGGGCCTCGGAGACTATAGCAATCAGCCCCAGCATTTT.

This chain links TRBV10-3 with TRBJ2-3; D is perhaps TRBD1 (7 bases). Germline assignment: CDR1 ENHRY and CDR2 SYGVKD. This CDR3 region has 14 residues. Trimming pared 3 bases from V and 4 bases from J, leaving 11 bases between. The CDR3 region has the DNA TGTGCCATCAGTGACGCAGGGGGGTCAGATACGCAGTATTTT. Its translation: CAISDAGGSDTQYF.

The V and J genes are TRBV10-3 and TRBJ1-2; 8 bases are a match to TRBD1. This CDR3 is 14 amino acids long. Germline V gene sequence: CDR1 ENHRY, CDR2 SYGVKD. V lost 6 bases to trimming and J lost 4 bases; unmatched junction nucleotides: 7. In nucleotides, the CDR3 is TGTGCCATCAGGGGGACAGGCGGGGTCTATGGCTACACCTTC. It codes for CAIRGTGGVYGYTF.

This rearrangement joins TRBV7-2 to TRBJ2-3; D may be TRBD2 (6 bases). From germline, CDR1 is SGHTA and CDR2 FQGNSA. The CDR3 totals 16 residues. Trimming removed 2 bases from V and 0 bases from J, with 12 bases in between. The CDR3, as DNA: TGTGCCAGCAGCTTATATGCGCTAGCGAGCACAGATACGCAGTATTTT. This codes for CASSLYALASTDTQYF. The variable domain in full, with the rest retrieved from reference TRBV7-2 and TRBJ2-3, is GAGVSQSPSNKVTEKGKDVELRCDPISGHTALYWYRQSLGQGLEFLIYFQGNSAPDKSGLPSDRFSAERTGGSVSTLTIQRTQQEDSAVYLCASSLYALASTDTQYFGPGTRLTVL.

V gene TRBV2 combines with J gene TRBJ2-7; 7 nucleotides align to TRBD1. Trimming removed 6 bases from V and 6 bases from J; junction bases left unmatched: 8. Germline CDR1 SNHLY, CDR2 FYNNEI. The CDR3 is made up of 13 amino acids. The CDR3 reads CASSLGTVGEQYF. The CDR3 DNA follows: TGTGCCAGCAGCCTCGGGACAGTCGGCGAGCAGTACTTC.

A word on this clone: One junction end does not reproduce the germline sequence, and a read error may be involved. The chain recombines TRBV7-7 with TRBJ2-3, with D tentatively TRBD1 or TRBD2 (6 bases each). This CDR3 region has 16 residues. Germline V gives CDR1 SSHAT, CDR2 FNYEAQ (reference sequence). The CDR3 protein is CASSLEEGTIGGTQYF. In DNA form, the CDR3 reads TGTGCTAGCAGCTTAGAGGAGGGGACGATAGGGGGTACGCAGTATTTT.

V is TRBV11-2 and J is TRBJ1-1; unclear D gene. Germline CDR1 and CDR2: SGHAT and FQNNGV. The CDR3 has 13 residues. The V end was cut by 1 base, the J end by 7 bases, with 10 bases between. CDR3 coding DNA: TGTGCCAGCAGCTTAGCTTTATACGGTGAAGCTTTCTTT. This encodes CASSLALYGEAFF.

The J gene is TRBJ2-3, the V gene TRBV11-3; D unresolved. The CDR3 runs to 13 residues. The germline V gene encodes CDR1 SGHNT and CDR2 YENEEA. Trimming left V 5 bases short and J 1 base short, with 7 bases between. CDR3 DNA: TGTGCCAGCAGCCCGGCGGGCACAGATACGCAGTATTTT. It specifies CASSPAGTDTQYF.

The rearrangement joins TRBV30 to TRBJ2-3; unclear D gene. Trimming pared 2 bases from V and 1 base from J, leaving 10 bases between. Looked up from germline, CDR1 is GTSNPN and CDR2 is SVGIG (reference sequence). This CDR3 comprises 14 residues. For the CDR3, the DNA is TGTGCCTGGAGTACCTGGCCTCGCACAGATACGCAGTATTTT. Protein product: CAWSTWPRTDTQYF.

In this sample, this clone turned up once. The gene calls are TRBV7-3 and TRBJ2-3; 10 bases line up with TRBD1. The germline V gene has CDR1 SGHTA and CDR2 FQGTGA. V lost 5 bases to trimming and J lost 5 bases; unmatched junction nucleotides: 7. This CDR3 is 15 amino acids long. CDR3 sequence (DNA): TGTGCCAGCAGCAATCCGGGACAGGGGCGAGATACGCAGTATTTT. This translates into CASSNPGQGRDTQYF.

V and J are TRBV7-9 and TRBJ2-6; no clear D gene. V lost 11 bases to trimming and J lost 0 bases, with 8 bases between them. Germline V CDR1 and CDR2: SEHNR, FQNEAQ (reference sequence). The CDR3 sequence is 13 residues long. Here the CDR3 reads CASSTSGANVLTF. CDR3 DNA: TGTGCCTCTAGTACCTCTGGGGCCAACGTCCTGACTTTC.

The chain links TRBV27 to TRBJ2-5; the D gene could be TRBD1 or TRBD2 (5 bases each). CDR1 MNHEY and CDR2 SMNVEV come from the germline V gene (reference sequence). Trimming took 6 bases from V and 7 from J, leaving 15 bases between them. The CDR3 has 13 amino acids. The CDR3: CASRTGAAGTQYF. The CDR3 region has the DNA TGTGCCAGCAGGACCGGGGCCGCCGGGACCCAGTACTTC.

The genes are TRBV7-9 and TRBJ2-7, with a tentative D call TRBD1 (8 bases). V gave up 2 bases and J gave up 2 bases, with 19 bases separating them. Germline V gene data show CDR1 as SEHNR and CDR2 as FQNEAQ (reference sequence). This CDR3 comprises 17 residues. The CDR3 here is CASSLPPGQGLTYEQYF. The CDR3 DNA follows: TGTGCCAGCAGCTTACCCCCCGGACAGGGACTAACCTACGAGCAGTACTTC.

CDR3 in amino acids: CASSLDSEREDTDTQYF. CDR3 sequence (DNA): TGTGCCAGCAGCTTAGATTCAGAGCGGGAAGACACAGATACGCAGTATTTT. This rearrangement joins TRBV11-3 to TRBJ2-3, with 7 bases that match TRBD2. The CDR3 contains 17 residues. V gave up 0 bases and J gave up 2 bases; unmatched junction bases: 8. CDR1 is SGHNT, CDR2 YENEEA, per germline. Using reference TRBV11-3 and TRBJ2-3 for the parts outside the CDR3, the full variable domain is EAGVVQSPRYKIIEKKQPVAFWCNPISGHNTLYWYLQNLGQGPELLIRYENEEAVDDSQLPKDRFSAERLKGVDSTLKIQPAELGDSAVYLCASSLDSEREDTDTQYFGPGTRLTVL.

J is TRBJ1-5 and V is TRBV6-6; D remains unclear. The CDR3 is 15 amino acids. V was pared by 0 bases and J by 2 bases, with 8 bases between. Germline CDR1 is MNHNY and CDR2 is SVGAGI (reference sequence). This CDR3 is CASSYSTHGNQPQHF. CDR3 DNA sequence: TGTGCCAGCAGTTACTCGACGCACGGCAATCAGCCCCAGCATTTT.

The gene calls are TRBV7-2 and TRBJ1-4, with D possibly matching TRBD1 (6 bases). Trimming took 4 bases from V and 0 from J, leaving 12 bases between them. CDR3 length: 16 residues. Germline V lookup: CDR1 SGHTA, CDR2 FQGNSA. DNA for the CDR3: TGTGCCAGCAGCTCTGGACAGTACTCAACTAATGAAAAACTGTTTTTT. This gives the protein CASSSGQYSTNEKLFF.

Notes on this clone: An end of the junction differs from the germline gene, which may be a read error. V gene TRBV7-9 combines with J gene TRBJ1-2; 7 positions agree with TRBD1. In germline, CDR1 is SEHNR, CDR2 FQNEAQ (reference sequence). There are 15 residues in the CDR3. The DNA of the CDR3 is TGTGCCAGCACCTTATGGGCAGGGGGAAGTAATGGCTACACCTTC. Protein product: CASTLWAGGSNGYTF.